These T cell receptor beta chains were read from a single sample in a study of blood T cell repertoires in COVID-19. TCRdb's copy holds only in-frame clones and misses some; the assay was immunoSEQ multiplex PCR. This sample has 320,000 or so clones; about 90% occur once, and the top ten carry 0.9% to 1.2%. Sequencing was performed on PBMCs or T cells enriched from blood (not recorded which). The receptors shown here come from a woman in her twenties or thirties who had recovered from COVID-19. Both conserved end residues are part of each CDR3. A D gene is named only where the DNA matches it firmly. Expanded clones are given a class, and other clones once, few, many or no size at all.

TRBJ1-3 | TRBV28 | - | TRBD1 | CASSPGQGHSGNTIYF | TGTGCCAGCAGTCCCGGACAGGGACACTCTGGAAACACCATATATTTT
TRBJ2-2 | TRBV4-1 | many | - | CASSQGVSGGTGELFF | TGCGCCAGCAGCCAAGGGGTTAGCGGAGGTACCGGGGAGCTGTTTTTT
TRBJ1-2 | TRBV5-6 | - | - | CASSLFSAGSNYGYTF | TGTGCCAGCAGCTTATTTTCCGCGGGGTCTAACTATGGCTACACCTTC
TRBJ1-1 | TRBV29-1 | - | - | CSVAKPLDTEAFF | TGCAGCGTTGCCAAACCACTGGACACTGAAGCTTTCTTT
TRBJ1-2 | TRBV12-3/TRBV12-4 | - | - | CASSLAGAYGYTF | TGTGCCAGCAGTTTAGCGGGGGCGTATGGCTACACCTTC
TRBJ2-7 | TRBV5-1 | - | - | CASSAGRGTYEQYF | TGCGCCAGCAGCGCGGGGAGGGGGACCTACGAGCAGTACTTC
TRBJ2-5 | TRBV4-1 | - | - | CASSQDLNGLGGPWQTQYF | TGCGCCAGCAGCCAAGATTTAAATGGGCTGGGTGGCCCATGGCAGACCCAGTACTTC
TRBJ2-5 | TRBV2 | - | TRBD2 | CASSVLAGQETQYF | TGTGCCAGCAGTGTACTAGCGGGGCAAGAGACCCAGTACTTC
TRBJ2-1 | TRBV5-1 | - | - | CASSGSAGAYNEQFF | TGCGCCAGCAGCGGTTCGGCAGGGGCCTACAATGAGCAGTTCTTC
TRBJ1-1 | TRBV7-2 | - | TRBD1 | CASSLDRGREAFF | TGTGCCAGCAGCTTAGACAGGGGGCGAGAAGCTTTCTTT
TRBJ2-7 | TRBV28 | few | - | CASRGIAGTPTYEQYF | TGTGCCAGCCGGGGGATCGCCGGGACTCCCACCTACGAGCAGTACTTC
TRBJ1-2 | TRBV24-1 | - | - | CATSDPGSGGGYGYTF | TGTGCCACCAGTGACCCCGGGAGCGGCGGCGGCTATGGCTACACCTTC
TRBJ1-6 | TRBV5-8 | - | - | CASRPRGAEPLHF | TGTGCCAGCAGGCCCCGGGGGGCGGAACCCCTCCACTTT
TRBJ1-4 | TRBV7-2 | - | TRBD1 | CASSLVATGGEKLFF | TGTGCCAGCAGCTTAGTCGCGACAGGGGGTGAAAAACTGTTTTTT
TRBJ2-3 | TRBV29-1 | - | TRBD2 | CSVGGGFTQLAATDTQYF | TGCAGCGTCGGGGGGGGGTTTACTCAACTAGCGGCCACAGATACGCAGTATTTT
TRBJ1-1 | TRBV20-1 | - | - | CSARGDILAFF | TGCAGTGCTAGGGGGGACATCCTGGCTTTCTTT
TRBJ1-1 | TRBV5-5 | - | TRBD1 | CASSRQGNTEAFF | TGTGCCAGCTCGAGACAGGGTAACACTGAAGCTTTCTTT
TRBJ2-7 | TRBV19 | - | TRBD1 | CASSIGDRRRDEQYF | TGTGCCAGTAGTATAGGGGACAGGAGGAGGGACGAGCAGTACTTC
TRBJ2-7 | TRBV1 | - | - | CTSSLRGTNTYEQYF | TGCACCAGCAGCCTCCGTGGGACTAATACCTACGAGCAGTACTTC
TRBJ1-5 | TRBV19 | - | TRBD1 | CASLRTGLSINQPQHF | TGTGCCAGCCTTAGGACAGGCCTTTCGATAAATCAGCCCCAGCATTTT
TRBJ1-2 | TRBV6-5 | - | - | CASSYDGQRGYTF | TGTGCCAGCAGTTACGACGGACAGAGAGGCTACACCTTC
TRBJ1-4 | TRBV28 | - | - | CASSLQGNEKLFF | TGTGCCAGCAGTTTACAGGGTAATGAAAAACTGTTTTTT
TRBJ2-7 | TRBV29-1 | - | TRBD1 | CSVGQGEQYF | TGCAGCGTAGGACAGGGAGAGCAGTACTTC
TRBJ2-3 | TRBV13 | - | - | CASSFASSTDTQYF | TGTGCCAGCAGCTTTGCTAGCAGCACAGATACGCAGTATTTT
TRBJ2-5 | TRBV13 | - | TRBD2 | CASSDTGTSGETQYF | TGTGCCAGCAGCGATACCGGGACTAGCGGGGAGACCCAGTACTTC
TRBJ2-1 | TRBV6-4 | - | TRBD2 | CASSFRGGSYNEQFF | TGTGCCAGCAGCTTCCGGGGGGGCTCCTACAATGAGCAGTTCTTC